This T cell receptor beta chain was observed in a study of blood T cell repertoires in COVID-19. Germline lookup yields CDR1 GTSNPN and CDR2 SVGIG (reference sequence). The V and J ends lost 2 bases and 4 bases respectively, with 18 bases between them. The CDR3 totals 16 residues. This clone was seen just once. Assay: immunoSEQ multiplex PCR; the TCRdb copy retains only in-frame clones and omits some. The sample records tens of thousands of clones, approximately 83% being singletons. The specimen was peripheral blood. This clonotype originated in a woman in her sixties with acute or convalescent COVID-19. This chain uses TRBV30 with TRBJ1-3, with D perhaps TRBD1 (5 bases). CDR3 sequence (DNA): TGTGCCTGGAGTTCCCAGACAGCCGGCATAGGAAACACCATATATTTT. Translation gives CAWSSQTAGIGNTIYF.